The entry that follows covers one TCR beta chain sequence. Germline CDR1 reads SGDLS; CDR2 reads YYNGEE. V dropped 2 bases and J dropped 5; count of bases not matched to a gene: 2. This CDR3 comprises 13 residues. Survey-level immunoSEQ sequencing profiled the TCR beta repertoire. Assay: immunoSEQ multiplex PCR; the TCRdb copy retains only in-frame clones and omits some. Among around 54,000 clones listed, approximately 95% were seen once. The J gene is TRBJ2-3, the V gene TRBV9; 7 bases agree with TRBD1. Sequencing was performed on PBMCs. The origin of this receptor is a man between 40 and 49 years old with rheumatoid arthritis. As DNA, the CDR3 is TGTGCCAGCAGCGTGGACAGGCAAGATACGCAGTATTTT. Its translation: CASSVDRQDTQYF.